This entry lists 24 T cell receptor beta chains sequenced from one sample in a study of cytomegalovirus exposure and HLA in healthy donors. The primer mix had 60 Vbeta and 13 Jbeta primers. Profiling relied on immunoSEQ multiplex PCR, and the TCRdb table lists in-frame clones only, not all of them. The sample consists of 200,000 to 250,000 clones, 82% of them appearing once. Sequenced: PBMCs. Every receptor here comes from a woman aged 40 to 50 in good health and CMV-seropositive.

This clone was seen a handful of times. CDR3 coding DNA: TGCGCCAGCAGCCAGGACAGGGGAACTGAAGCTTTCTTT. It translates to CASSQDRGTEAFF. The genes are TRBV4-3 and TRBJ1-1; 9 bases agree with TRBD1. Trimming at V came to 3 bases and at J to 5 bases, leaving 1 base not matched to a gene. This CDR3 spans 13 amino acids. CDR1 and CDR2 (germline): LGHNA, YSLEER.

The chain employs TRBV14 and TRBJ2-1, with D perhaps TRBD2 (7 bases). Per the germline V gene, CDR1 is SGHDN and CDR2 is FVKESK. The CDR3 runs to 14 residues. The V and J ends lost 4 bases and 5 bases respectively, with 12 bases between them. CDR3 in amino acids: CASSLRGGNNEQFF. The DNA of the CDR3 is TGTGCCAGCAGCCTGAGGGGGGGCAACAATGAGCAGTTCTTC.

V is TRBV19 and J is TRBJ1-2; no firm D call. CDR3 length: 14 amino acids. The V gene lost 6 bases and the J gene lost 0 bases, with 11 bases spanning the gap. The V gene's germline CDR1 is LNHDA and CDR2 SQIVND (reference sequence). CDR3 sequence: CASRGAGSNYGYTF. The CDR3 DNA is TGTGCCAGTAGAGGAGCTGGGTCTAACTATGGCTACACCTTC.

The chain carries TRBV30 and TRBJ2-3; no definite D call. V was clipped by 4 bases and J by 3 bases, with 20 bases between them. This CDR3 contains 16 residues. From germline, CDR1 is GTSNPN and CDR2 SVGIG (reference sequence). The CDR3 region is CAWTPPTRAKTDTQYF. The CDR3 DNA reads TGTGCCTGGACCCCACCGACACGCGCGAAGACAGATACGCAGTATTTT.

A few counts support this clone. This CDR3 is CASSVTTSGTNEQFF. Here the CDR3 DNA reads TGTGCCAGCAGCGTAACAACTAGCGGGACCAATGAGCAGTTCTTC. This chain joins TRBV9 and TRBJ2-1; 10 nucleotides match TRBD2. With V trimmed by 1 base and J by 6 bases, 4 bases remained unmatched. This CDR3 region has 15 residues. In germline, CDR1 is SGDLS, CDR2 YYNGEE.

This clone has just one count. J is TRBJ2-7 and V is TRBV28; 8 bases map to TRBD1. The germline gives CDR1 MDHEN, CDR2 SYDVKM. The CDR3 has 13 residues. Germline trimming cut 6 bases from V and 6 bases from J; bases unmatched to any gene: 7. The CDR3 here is CASRLGTGGEQYF. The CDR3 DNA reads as TGTGCCAGCAGGTTAGGGACAGGAGGCGAGCAGTACTTC.

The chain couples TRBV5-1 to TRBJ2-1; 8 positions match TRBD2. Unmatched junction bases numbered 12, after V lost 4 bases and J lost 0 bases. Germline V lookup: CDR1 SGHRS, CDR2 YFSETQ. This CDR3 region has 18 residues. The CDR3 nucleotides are TGCGCCAGCAGCCTCCTTTCTAGCGGGCGACACTCCTACAATGAGCAGTTCTTC. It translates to CASSLLSSGRHSYNEQFF.

The CDR3 protein is CASSHQDRNTEAFF. The CDR3 DNA is TGCGCCAGCAGCCATCAGGACAGGAACACTGAAGCTTTCTTT. V is TRBV4-1 and J is TRBJ1-1; D may be TRBD1 (6 bases). There are 14 residues in the CDR3. The germline V gene has CDR1 MGHRA and CDR2 YSYEKL. The germline V and J ends were trimmed by 3 bases and 1 base, with 9 bases remaining between them.

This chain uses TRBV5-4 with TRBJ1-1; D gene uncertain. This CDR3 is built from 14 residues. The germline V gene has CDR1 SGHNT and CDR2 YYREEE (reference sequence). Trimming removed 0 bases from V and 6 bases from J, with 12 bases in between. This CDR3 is CASSLDQAKAEAFF. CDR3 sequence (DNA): TGTGCCAGCAGCTTGGACCAGGCTAAGGCTGAAGCTTTCTTT.

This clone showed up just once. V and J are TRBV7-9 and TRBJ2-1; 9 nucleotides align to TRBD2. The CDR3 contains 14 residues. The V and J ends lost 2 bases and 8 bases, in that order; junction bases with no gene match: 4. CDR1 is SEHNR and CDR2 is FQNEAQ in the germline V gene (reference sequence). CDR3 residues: CASSLMREGHEQFF. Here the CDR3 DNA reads TGTGCCAGCAGCTTAATGCGGGAGGGCCATGAGCAGTTCTTC.

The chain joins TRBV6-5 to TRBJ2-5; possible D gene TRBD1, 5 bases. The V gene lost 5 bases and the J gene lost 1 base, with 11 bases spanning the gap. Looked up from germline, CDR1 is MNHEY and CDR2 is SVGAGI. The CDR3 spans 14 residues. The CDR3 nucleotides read TGTGCCAGCAGTCCAAGGGGCGGCCAAGAGACCCAGTACTTC. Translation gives CASSPRGGQETQYF.

The CDR3 is CASSQEGGFNEQFF. The CDR3 DNA reads as TGCGCCAGCAGCCAAGAAGGCGGGTTCAATGAGCAGTTCTTC. This chain uses TRBV4-3 with TRBJ2-1, with a tentative D call TRBD2 (5 bases). The CDR3 sequence is 14 residues long. CDR1 and CDR2 (germline): LGHNA, YSLEER. Trimming removed 0 bases at V and 6 bases at J, with 9 bases between.

CDR3 DNA: TGCGCCAGCAGCCCGGGACTAGCGGCGTTCAATGAGCAGTTCTTC. It codes for CASSPGLAAFNEQFF. The rearrangement joins TRBV5-1 to TRBJ2-1; 11 bases agree with TRBD2. Germline lookup yields CDR1 SGHRS and CDR2 YFSETQ. The J segment lost 6 bases and the V segment lost 4 bases, leaving 6 bases of the junction unmatched. The CDR3 runs 15 residues.

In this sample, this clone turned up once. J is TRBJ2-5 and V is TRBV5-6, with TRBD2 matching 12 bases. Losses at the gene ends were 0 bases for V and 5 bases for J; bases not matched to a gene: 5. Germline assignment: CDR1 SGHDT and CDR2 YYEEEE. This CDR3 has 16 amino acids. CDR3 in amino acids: CASSLVWTSGEETQYF. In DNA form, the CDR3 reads TGTGCCAGCAGCTTGGTTTGGACTAGCGGGGAGGAGACCCAGTACTTC.

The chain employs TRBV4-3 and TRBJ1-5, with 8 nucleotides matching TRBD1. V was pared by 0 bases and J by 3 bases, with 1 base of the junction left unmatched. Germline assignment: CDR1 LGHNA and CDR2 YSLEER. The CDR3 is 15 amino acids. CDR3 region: CASSQETGVNQPQHF. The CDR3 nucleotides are TGCGCCAGCAGCCAAGAGACAGGGGTCAATCAGCCCCAGCATTTT.

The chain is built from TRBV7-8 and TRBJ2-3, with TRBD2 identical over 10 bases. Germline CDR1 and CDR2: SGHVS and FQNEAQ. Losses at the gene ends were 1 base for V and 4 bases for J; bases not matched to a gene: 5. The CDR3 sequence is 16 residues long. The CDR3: CASSLVPSGRADTQYF. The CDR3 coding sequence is TGTGCCAGCAGCTTAGTTCCTAGCGGGAGAGCAGATACGCAGTATTTT.

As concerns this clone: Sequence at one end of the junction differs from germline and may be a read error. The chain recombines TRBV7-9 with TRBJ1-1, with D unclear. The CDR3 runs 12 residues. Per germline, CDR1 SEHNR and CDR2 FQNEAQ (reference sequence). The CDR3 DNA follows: TGTTCCAGCGGAGAGGTGAACACTGAAGCTTTCTTT. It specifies CSSGEVNTEAFF. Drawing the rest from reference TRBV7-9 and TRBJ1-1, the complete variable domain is DTGVSQNPRHKITKRGQNVTFRCDPISEHNRLYWYRQTLGQGPEFLTYFQNEAQLEKSRLLSDRFSAERPKGSFSTLEIQRTEQGDSAMYLCSSGEVNTEAFFGQGTRLTVV.

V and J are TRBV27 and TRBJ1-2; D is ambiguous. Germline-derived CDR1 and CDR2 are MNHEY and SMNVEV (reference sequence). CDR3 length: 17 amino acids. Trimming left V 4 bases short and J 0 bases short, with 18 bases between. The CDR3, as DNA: TGTGCCAGCAGTTCCGTTGCCTCGGGTCGAGCTAACTATGGCTACACCTTC. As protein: CASSSVASGRANYGYTF.

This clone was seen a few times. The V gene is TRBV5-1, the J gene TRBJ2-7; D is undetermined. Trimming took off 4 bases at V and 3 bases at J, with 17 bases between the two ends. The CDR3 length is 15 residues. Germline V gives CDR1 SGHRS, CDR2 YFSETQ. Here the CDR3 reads CASSPIAGLNYEQYF. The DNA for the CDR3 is TGCGCCAGCAGCCCCATTGCAGGCCTAAACTACGAGCAGTACTTC. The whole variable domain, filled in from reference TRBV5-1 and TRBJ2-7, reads KAGVTQTPRYLIKTRGQQVTLSCSPISGHRSVSWYQQTPGQGLQFLFEYFSETQRNKGNFPGRFSGRQFSNSRSEMNVSTLELGDSALYLCASSPIAGLNYEQYFGPGTRLTVT.

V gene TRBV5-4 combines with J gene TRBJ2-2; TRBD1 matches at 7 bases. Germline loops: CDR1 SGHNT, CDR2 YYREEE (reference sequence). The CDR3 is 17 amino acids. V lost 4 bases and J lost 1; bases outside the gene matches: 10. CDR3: CASSPEENRGNTGELFF. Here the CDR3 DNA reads TGTGCCAGCAGCCCGGAGGAGAACAGGGGGAACACCGGGGAGCTGTTTTTT.

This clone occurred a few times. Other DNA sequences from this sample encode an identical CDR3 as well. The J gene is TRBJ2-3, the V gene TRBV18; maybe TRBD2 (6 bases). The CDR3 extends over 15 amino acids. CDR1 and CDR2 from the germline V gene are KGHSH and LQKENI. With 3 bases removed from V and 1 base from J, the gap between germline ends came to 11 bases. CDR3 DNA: TGTGCCAGCTCACCCACCGGGGGAGGCACAGATACGCAGTATTTT. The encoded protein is CASSPTGGGTDTQYF.

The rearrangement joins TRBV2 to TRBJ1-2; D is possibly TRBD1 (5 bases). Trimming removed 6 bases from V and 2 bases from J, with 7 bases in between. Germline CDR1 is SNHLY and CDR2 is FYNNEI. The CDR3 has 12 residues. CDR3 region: CASSSGNYGYTF. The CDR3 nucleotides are TGTGCCAGCAGCTCAGGGAACTATGGCTACACCTTC.

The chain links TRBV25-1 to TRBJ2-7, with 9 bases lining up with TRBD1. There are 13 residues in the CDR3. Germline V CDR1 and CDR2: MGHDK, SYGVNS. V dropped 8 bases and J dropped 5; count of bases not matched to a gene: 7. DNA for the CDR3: TGTGCCAGCGGGGGACAGGGTAGCCACGAGCAGTACTTC. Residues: CASGGQGSHEQYF.

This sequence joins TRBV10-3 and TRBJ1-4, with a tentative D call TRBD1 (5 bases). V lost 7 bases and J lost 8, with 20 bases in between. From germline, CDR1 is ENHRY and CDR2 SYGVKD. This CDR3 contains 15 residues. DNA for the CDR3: TGTGCCATCAAGGGAGAGGGACTTACGAGGGAAAAACTGTTTTTT. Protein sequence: CAIKGEGLTREKLFF.